The source of this TCR beta chain is a study of regulatory T cells in long-lasting Graves disease. In its sample, this clonotype was seen many times. This sample's time point: persistent/refractory GD, antithyroid drugs over 5 years with positive TRAb. PBMC RNA was the source of the TCR library. With iRepertoire HTBI primers and Arm-PCR of CDR3 regions, TCR beta libraries were built. A single record per CDR3 protein comes from TCRdb applying MiXCR to the multiplex PCR reads. The sample contains approximately 440,000 distinct CDR3 sequences, around 22% of which appear only once. V was trimmed by 5 bases and J by 5 bases, leaving 9 bases between them. CDR1 and CDR2 (germline): DFQATT, SNEGSKA (reference sequence). This CDR3 is 11 amino acids long.

V usage is TRBV20-1 and J usage is TRBJ1-1, with D unclear. This TCR was recovered from a female donor with Graves disease. This material consisted of peripheral blood mononuclear cells (PBMCs), taken when the disease was refractory, from a patient treated with antithyroid drugs. CDR3 coding DNA: TGCAGTGCTTACGTAGGAACTGAAGCTTTCTTT. It yields the protein CSAYVGTEAFF.